What follows are 18 T cell receptor beta chains derived from one specimen sequenced in a study of shared T cell receptors in the human thymus. Assay: immunoSEQ multiplex PCR; the TCRdb copy retains only in-frame clones and omits some. The sample holds about 730,000 clones, approximately 85% seen once. The sample also formed part of further work on human thymus T cells.

Sequencing was carried out using thymocytes. The receptors come from a girl less than two years old with a congenital heart defect.

The chain links TRBV28 to TRBJ2-5; 8 bases map to TRBD2. Germline V gene data show CDR1 as MDHEN and CDR2 as SYDVKM. CDR3 size: 15 residues. V trimming: 6 bases; J trimming: 2 bases; junction bases outside the gene matches: 8. The chain's CDR3 is CASRGIAGTQETQYF. Here the CDR3 DNA reads TGTGCCAGCAGGGGGATAGCGGGGACGCAAGAGACCCAGTACTTC.

This clone was picked up one time. A junction end diverges from the germline sequence, so it may reflect a read error. CDR3 sequence reads: CASSKSFATGGNQPQHF. DNA of the CDR3: TGTGCCAGCAGCAAATCCTTCGCGACAGGGGGCAATCAGCCCCAGCATTTT. The V gene is TRBV16, the J gene TRBJ1-5, with 8 bases identical to TRBD1. CDR3 length equals 17 residues. The germline V gene has CDR1 KGHSY and CDR2 FQNENV.

The chain employs TRBV6-5 and TRBJ1-2; the D gene is possibly TRBD1 (5 bases). V shed 6 bases and J shed 0 bases, with 11 bases lying between them. Looked up from germline, CDR1 is MNHEY and CDR2 is SVGAGI. The CDR3 length is 14 residues. The CDR3 coding sequence is TGTGCCAGCAGCTCAGACAGCGCTAACTATGGCTACACCTTC. Its protein product is CASSSDSANYGYTF.

The chain is built from TRBV2 and TRBJ1-6; the match to TRBD1 covers 10 bases. The CDR3 extends over 15 amino acids. Germline V gene sequence: CDR1 SNHLY, CDR2 FYNNEI. Unmatched junction bases numbered 2, after V lost 2 bases and J lost 7 bases. The CDR3, as DNA: TGTGCCAGCAGTGAATGGACAGGGGGGAATTCACCCCTCCACTTT. Its translation: CASSEWTGGNSPLHF.

The chain is built from TRBV7-3 and TRBJ2-3, with TRBD2 as a possible D gene (7 bases). Trimming pared 6 bases from V and 0 bases from J, leaving 19 bases between. Per the germline V gene, CDR1 is SGHTA and CDR2 is FQGTGA. The CDR3 is 17 residues long. Here the CDR3 DNA reads TGTGCCAGCAGTCTGGGGGGGGGCCAGCCTAGCACAGATACGCAGTATTTT. Its protein is CASSLGGGQPSTDTQYF. Based on the CDR3 plus reference TRBV7-3 and TRBJ2-3, the full variable domain is GAGVSQTPSNKVTEKGKYVELRCDPISGHTALYWYRQSLGQGPEFLIYFQGTGAADDSGLPNDRFFAVRPEGSVSTLKIQRTERGDSAVYLCASSLGGGQPSTDTQYFGPGTRLTVL.

The V call is TRBV7-9, the J call TRBJ2-1; 9 nucleotides agree with TRBD1. V lost 10 bases to trimming and J lost 12 bases; unmatched junction nucleotides: 28. Germline V lookup: CDR1 SEHNR, CDR2 FQNEAQ (reference sequence). CDR3 length: 18 amino acids. CDR3 nucleotides: TGTGCCACCCTACACCCCCGTACAGGGGGCCTGAGAGGGCCGAGGCAGTTCTTC. This gives the protein CATLHPRTGGLRGPRQFF.

About this clone: Additional DNA sequences in this sample encode the identical CDR3. This chain connects TRBV6-5 to TRBJ1-6, with 11 bases aligning to TRBD1. The CDR3 extends over 14 amino acids. Per germline, CDR1 MNHEY and CDR2 SVGAGI. V dropped 5 bases and J dropped 7; count of bases not matched to a gene: 1. Written as DNA, the CDR3 is TGTGCCAGCAGTGGACAGGGGGCGAATTCACCCCTCCACTTT. It codes for CASSGQGANSPLHF.

The count of this clone is one. The gene calls are TRBV29-1 and TRBJ1-5, with a weak D call TRBD1 (5 bases). CDR1 is SQVTM and CDR2 is ANQGSEA in the germline V gene. The CDR3 sequence is 11 residues long. CDR3 sequence reads: CHEGEGQPQHF. CDR3 in DNA: TGCCACGAAGGGGAGGGTCAGCCCCAGCATTTT.

The rearrangement joins TRBV5-1 to TRBJ1-1; tentatively, D is TRBD1 (5 bases). There are 19 residues in the CDR3. V gave up 1 base and J gave up 0 bases, with 22 bases separating them. Germline V lookup: CDR1 SGHRS, CDR2 YFSETQ. DNA for the CDR3: TGCGCCAGCAGCTTGAGGGGAGAGCGGGGGGAATGGGTGAACACTGAAGCTTTCTTT. It is translated as CASSLRGERGEWVNTEAFF.

In regard to this clone: The junction does not match germline at one end; this may be a read error. The chain employs TRBV2 and TRBJ1-4, with D maybe TRBD1 (5 bases). The CDR3 is 17 amino acids. Germline values: CDR1 SNHLY, CDR2 FYNNEI. Written as DNA, the CDR3 is TGTGCCGGCAGCTTTTTCAGGGAGGGTTCGACTAATGAAAAACTGTTTTTT. Its translation: CAGSFFREGSTNEKLFF.

The CDR3 DNA is TGTGCCAGCAGCAGTTCCGGGACAGATCTCTACGAGCAGTACTTC. Translating it yields CASSSSGTDLYEQYF. The chain carries TRBV13 and TRBJ2-7, with 7 bases lining up with TRBD1. With V trimmed by 5 bases and J by 3 bases, 10 bases remained unmatched. CDR1 is PRHDT and CDR2 is FYEKMQ in the germline V gene (reference sequence). The CDR3 has 15 residues.

This chain uses TRBV6-1 with TRBJ2-7, with TRBD1 identical over 7 bases. Germline lookup yields CDR1 MNHNS and CDR2 SASEGT. Trimming removed 6 bases from V and 0 bases from J; junction bases left unmatched: 5. CDR3 length equals 14 residues. The CDR3 nucleotides are TGTGCCAGCAGGGTAGGGGGCAGCTCCTACGAGCAGTACTTC. Translating it yields CASRVGGSSYEQYF.

Comment on this clone: At one of its ends the junction is not consistent with the germline gene, which may arise from a read error. The chain combines TRBV27 with TRBJ2-3; D is perhaps TRBD2 (7 bases). CDR1 MNHEY and CDR2 SMNVEV come from the germline V gene (reference sequence). There are 19 residues in the CDR3. Written as DNA, the CDR3 is TGTGCCAGCGGTTTCGAAGGAACGGGGGGCCCGTTGTACACAGATACGCAGTATTTT. This sequence encodes CASGFEGTGGPLYTDTQYF.

The chain joins TRBV4-1 to TRBJ1-6; no definite D call. Between the trimmed V and J ends, which lost 0 bases and 0 bases, there was a span of 9 bases. From germline, CDR1 is MGHRA and CDR2 YSYEKL. The CDR3 contains 17 residues. The DNA of the CDR3 is TGCGCCAGCAGCCAAGATGTTCCTCGCTCCTATAATTCACCCCTCCACTTT. Amino acid sequence: CASSQDVPRSYNSPLHF.

The rearrangement joins TRBV7-9 to TRBJ1-1; D not resolved. The V gene's germline CDR1 is SEHNR and CDR2 FQNEAQ (reference sequence). The CDR3 totals 16 residues. V lost 1 base to trimming and J lost 0 bases, with 12 bases between them. The CDR3 sequence: CASSLVRGGLNTEAFF. CDR3 in DNA: TGTGCCAGCAGCTTAGTGAGAGGAGGCCTGAACACTGAAGCTTTCTTT.

The chain couples TRBV7-6 to TRBJ2-3; 10 bases line up with TRBD1. Losses at the gene ends were 4 bases for V and 2 bases for J; bases not matched to a gene: 3. The CDR3 sequence is 15 residues long. The germline CDR1 and CDR2 sequences are SGHVS and FNYEAQ. CDR3 sequence (DNA): TGTGCCAGCAGCTCCGGACAGGGGGACACAGATACGCAGTATTTT. Residues: CASSSGQGDTDTQYF.

This sequence joins TRBV6-1 and TRBJ1-5; D is unresolved. The CDR3 totals 17 residues. Per germline, CDR1 MNHNS and CDR2 SASEGT. Trimming took off 4 bases at V and 4 bases at J, with 20 bases between the two ends. The CDR3 DNA reads TGTGCCAGCAGTGCCACGAGCGGGCAGTCCTTTAATCAGCCCCAGCATTTT. Amino acid sequence: CASSATSGQSFNQPQHF.

This clone was seen just once. The chain has TRBV28 and TRBJ1-2; TRBD1 matches 12 bases. Germline V lookup: CDR1 MDHEN, CDR2 SYDVKM. CDR3 length: 18 amino acids. Trimming took 0 bases from V and 2 from J; bases not matched to a gene: 7. DNA of the CDR3: TGTGCCAGCAGTTTATGGCTGGGACAGGGGGCGGGCAACTATGGCTACACCTTC. Its translation: CASSLWLGQGAGNYGYTF.